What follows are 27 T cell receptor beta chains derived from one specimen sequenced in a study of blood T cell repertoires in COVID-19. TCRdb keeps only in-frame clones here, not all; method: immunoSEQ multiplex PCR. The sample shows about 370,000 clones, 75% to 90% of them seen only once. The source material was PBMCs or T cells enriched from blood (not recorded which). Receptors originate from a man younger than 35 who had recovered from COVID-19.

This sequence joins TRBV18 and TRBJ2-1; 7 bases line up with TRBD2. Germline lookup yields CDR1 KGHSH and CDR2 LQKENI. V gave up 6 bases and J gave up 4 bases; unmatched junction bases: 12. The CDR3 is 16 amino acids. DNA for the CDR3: TGTGCCAGCTCGACAATGGCGGGAGCCATTTACAATGAGCAGTTCTTC. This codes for CASSTMAGAIYNEQFF.

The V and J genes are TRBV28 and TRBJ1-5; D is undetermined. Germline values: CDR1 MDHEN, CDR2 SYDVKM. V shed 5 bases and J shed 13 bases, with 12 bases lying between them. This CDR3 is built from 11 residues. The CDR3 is CASSKWYGQHF. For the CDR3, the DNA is TGTGCCAGCAGTAAATGGTACGGTCAGCATTTT.

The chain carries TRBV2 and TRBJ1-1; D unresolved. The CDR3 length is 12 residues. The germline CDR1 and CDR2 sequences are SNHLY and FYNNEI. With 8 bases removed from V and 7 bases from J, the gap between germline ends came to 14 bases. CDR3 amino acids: CASRRDEGEAFF. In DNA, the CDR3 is TGTGCCAGCCGCCGGGATGAGGGTGAAGCTTTCTTT.

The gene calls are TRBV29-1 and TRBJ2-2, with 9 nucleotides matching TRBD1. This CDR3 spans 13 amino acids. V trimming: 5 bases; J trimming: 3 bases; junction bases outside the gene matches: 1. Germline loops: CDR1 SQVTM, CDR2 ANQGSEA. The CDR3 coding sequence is TGCAGCGTTAGACAGGGGGACACCGGGGAGCTGTTTTTT. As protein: CSVRQGDTGELFF.

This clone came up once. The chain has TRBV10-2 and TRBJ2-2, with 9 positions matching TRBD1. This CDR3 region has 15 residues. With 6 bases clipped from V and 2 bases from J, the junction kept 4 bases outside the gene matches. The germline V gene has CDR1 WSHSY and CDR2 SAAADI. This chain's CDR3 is CASRGDRENTGELFF. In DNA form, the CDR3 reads TGCGCCAGCAGAGGGGACAGGGAAAACACCGGGGAGCTGTTTTTT.

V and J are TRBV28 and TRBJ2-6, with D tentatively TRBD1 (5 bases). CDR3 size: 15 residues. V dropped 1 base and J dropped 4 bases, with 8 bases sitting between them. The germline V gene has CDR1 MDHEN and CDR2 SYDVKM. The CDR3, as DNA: TGTGCCAGCAGTTTATCAGGGTTCGGGGCCAACGTCCTGACTTTC. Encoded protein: CASSLSGFGANVLTF.

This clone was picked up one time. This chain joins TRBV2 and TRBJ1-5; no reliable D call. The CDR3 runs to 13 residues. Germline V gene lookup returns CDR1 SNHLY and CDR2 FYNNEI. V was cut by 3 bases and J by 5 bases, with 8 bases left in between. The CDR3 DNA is TGTGCCAGCAGTGAGGAGAGCCATCAGCCCCAGCATTTT. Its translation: CASSEESHQPQHF.

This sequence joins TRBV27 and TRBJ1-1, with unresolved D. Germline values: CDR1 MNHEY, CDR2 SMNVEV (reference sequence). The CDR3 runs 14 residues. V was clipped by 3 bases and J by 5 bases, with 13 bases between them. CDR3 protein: CASSLRPTGTEAFF. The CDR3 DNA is TGTGCCAGCAGTTTGCGGCCAACGGGGACTGAAGCTTTCTTT.

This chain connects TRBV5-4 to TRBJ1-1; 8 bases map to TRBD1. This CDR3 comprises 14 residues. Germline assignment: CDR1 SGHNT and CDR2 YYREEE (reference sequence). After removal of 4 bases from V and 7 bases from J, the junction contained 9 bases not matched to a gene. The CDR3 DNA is TGTGCCAGCAGCGCGCGAGACAGGGGCGTTGAAGCTTTCTTT. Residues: CASSARDRGVEAFF. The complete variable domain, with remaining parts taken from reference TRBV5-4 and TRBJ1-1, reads ETGVTQSPTHLIKTRGQQVTLRCSSQSGHNTVSWYQQALGQGPQFIFQYYREEENGRGNFPPRFSGLQFPNYSSELNVNALELDDSALYLCASSARDRGVEAFFGQGTRLTVV.

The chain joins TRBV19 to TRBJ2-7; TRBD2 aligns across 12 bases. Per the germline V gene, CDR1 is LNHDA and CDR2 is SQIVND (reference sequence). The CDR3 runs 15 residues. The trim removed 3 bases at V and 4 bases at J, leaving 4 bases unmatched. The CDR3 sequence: CASSISGLAGYEQYF. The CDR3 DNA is TGTGCCAGTAGTATCTCCGGACTAGCGGGATACGAGCAGTACTTC.

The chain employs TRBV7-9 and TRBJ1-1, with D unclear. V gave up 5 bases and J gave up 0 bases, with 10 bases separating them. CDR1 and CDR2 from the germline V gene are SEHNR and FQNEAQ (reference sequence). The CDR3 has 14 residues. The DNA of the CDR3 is TGTGCCAGCAGCCCGCCCCGGGTGAACACTGAAGCTTTCTTT. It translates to CASSPPRVNTEAFF.

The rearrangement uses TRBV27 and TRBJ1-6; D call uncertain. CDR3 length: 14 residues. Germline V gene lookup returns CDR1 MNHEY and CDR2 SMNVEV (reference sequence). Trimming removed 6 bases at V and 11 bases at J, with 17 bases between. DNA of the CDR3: TGTGCCAGCAGCCGTCCGGGGTTTAGTACACCCCTCCACTTT. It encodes CASSRPGFSTPLHF.

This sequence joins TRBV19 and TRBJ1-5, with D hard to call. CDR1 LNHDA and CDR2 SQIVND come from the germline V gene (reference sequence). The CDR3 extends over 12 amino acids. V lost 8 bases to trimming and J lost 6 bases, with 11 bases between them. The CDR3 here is CASGRGGQPQHF. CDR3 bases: TGTGCCAGTGGCCGGGGAGGTCAGCCCCAGCATTTT.

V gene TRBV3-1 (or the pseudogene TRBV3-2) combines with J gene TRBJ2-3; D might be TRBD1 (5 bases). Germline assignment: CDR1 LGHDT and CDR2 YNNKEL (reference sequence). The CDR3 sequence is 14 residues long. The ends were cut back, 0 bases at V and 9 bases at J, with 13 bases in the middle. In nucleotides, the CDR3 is TGTGCCAGCAGCCAAGAGGACAACCGCCACACGCAGTATTTT. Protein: CASSQEDNRHTQYF.

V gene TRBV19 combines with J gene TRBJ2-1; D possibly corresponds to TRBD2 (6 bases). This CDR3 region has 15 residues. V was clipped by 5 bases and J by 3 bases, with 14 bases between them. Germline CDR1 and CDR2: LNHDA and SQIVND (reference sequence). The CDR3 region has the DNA TGTGCCAGTAGTCCTGGCCCGGGAGACTACAATGAGCAGTTCTTC. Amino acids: CASSPGPGDYNEQFF.

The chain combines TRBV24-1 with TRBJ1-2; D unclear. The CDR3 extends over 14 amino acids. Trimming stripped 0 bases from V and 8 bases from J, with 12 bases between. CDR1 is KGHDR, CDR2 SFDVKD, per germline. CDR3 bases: TGTGCCACCAGTGATTTGCAGGTAAGACCAGGCTACACCTTC. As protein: CATSDLQVRPGYTF.

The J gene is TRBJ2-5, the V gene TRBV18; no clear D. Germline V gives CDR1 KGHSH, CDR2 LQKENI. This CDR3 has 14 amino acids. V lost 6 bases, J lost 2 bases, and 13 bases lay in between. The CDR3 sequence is CASSPGRAQETQYF. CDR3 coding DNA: TGTGCCAGCTCTCCCGGCCGAGCGCAAGAGACCCAGTACTTC.

CDR3 nucleotide sequence: TGTGCCAGCAGCAGACAGCATAGCAATCAGCCCCAGCATTTT. Translation: CASSRQHSNQPQHF. This rearrangement joins TRBV28 to TRBJ1-5; possibly TRBD1 for D (5 bases). Germline CDR1 is MDHEN and CDR2 is SYDVKM. This CDR3 contains 14 residues. V was cut by 6 bases and J by 0 bases, with 9 bases left in between.

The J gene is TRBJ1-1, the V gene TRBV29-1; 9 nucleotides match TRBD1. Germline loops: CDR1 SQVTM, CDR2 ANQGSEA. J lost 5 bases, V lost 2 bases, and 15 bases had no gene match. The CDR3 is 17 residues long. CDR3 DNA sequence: TGCAGCGTTGAATGGAGGACAGGGGAGGGGAGAAGGACTGAAGCTTTCTTT. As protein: CSVEWRTGEGRRTEAFF.

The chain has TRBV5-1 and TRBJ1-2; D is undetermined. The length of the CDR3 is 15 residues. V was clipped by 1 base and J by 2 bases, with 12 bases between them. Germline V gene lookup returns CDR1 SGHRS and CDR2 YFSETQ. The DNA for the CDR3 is TGCGCCAGCAGCTTGTCGGGCAGAGGGAACTATGGCTACACCTTC. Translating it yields CASSLSGRGNYGYTF.

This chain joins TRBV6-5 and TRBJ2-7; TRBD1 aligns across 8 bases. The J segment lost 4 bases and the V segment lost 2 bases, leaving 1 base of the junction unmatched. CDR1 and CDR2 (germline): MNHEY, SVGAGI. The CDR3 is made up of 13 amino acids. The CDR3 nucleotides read TGTGCCAGCAGTTACAACAGGGGGTACGAGCAGTACTTC. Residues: CASSYNRGYEQYF.

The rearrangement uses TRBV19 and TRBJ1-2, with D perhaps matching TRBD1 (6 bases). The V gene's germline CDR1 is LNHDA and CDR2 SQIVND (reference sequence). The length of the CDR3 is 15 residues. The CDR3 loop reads CATGEKRGMSYGYTF. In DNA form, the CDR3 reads TGTGCAACCGGCGAAAAGAGGGGGATGAGCTATGGCTACACCTTC. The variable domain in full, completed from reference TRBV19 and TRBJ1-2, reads DGGITQSPKYLFRKEGQNVTLSCEQNLNHDAMYWYRQDPGQGLRLIYYSQIVNDFQKGDIAEGYSVSREKKESFPLTVTSAQKNPTAFYLCATGEKRGMSYGYTFGSGTRLTVV.

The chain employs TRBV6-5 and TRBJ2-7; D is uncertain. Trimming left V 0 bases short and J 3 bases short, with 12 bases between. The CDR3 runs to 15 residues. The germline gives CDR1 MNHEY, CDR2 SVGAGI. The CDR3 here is CASSYSSLQNYEQYF. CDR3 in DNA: TGTGCCAGCAGTTACTCGAGTCTCCAAAACTACGAGCAGTACTTC.

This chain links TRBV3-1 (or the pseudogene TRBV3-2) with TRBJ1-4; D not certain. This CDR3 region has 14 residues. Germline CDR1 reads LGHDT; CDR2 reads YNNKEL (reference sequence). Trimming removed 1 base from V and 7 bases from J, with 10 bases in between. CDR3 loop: CASSQVPVSEKLFF. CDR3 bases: TGTGCCAGCAGCCAAGTGCCAGTTTCTGAAAAACTGTTTTTT.

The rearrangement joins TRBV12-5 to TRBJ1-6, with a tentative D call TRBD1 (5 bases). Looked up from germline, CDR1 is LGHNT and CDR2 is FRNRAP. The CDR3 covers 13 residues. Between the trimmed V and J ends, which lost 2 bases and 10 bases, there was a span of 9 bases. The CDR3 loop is CASGLTQGSPLHF. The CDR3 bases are TGTGCTAGTGGTTTGACGCAGGGATCACCCCTCCACTTT.

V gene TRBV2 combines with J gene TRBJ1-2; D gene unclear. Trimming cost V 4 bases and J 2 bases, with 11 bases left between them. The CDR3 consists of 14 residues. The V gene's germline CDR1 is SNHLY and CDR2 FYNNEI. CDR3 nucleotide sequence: TGTGCCAGCAGTGTATTAGGAGGGAACTATGGCTACACCTTC. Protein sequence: CASSVLGGNYGYTF.

CDR3 sequence reads: CASSSTGVEEKLFF. The CDR3 DNA sequence: TGTGCCAGCAGCTCGACAGGGGTAGAGGAAAAACTGTTTTTT. V usage is TRBV11-3 and J usage is TRBJ1-4; 8 bases map to TRBD1. Per the germline V gene, CDR1 is SGHNT and CDR2 is YENEEA. J gave up 8 bases and V 4 bases, and 6 bases lay outside the gene matches. CDR3 size: 14 residues.